Listed below are T cell receptor beta chains from one sample, sequenced in a study of blood T cell repertoires in COVID-19. The table came from immunoSEQ multiplex PCR; TCRdb's copy has only in-frame clones and leaves some out. The repertoire includes roughly 55,000 clones, around 77% of them detected once, and approximately 3% sits in the top ten. The sample was peripheral blood. The receptors come from a man aged 55 to 70 with acute or convalescent COVID-19. Both conserved end residues are part of each CDR3. Fields, in order: V gene, J gene, D gene, clone size, CDR3 protein, CDR3 DNA. A D gene is named only where the DNA matches it firmly. Where a row states a size, it is once, few, many or the class of an expanded clone; other rows omit it.

V gene: TRBV2; J gene: TRBJ1-5; D gene: -; clone size: -; CDR3 protein: CASSDGYGAYSNQPQHF; CDR3 DNA: TGTGCCAGCAGTGATGGGTATGGAGCTTATAGCAATCAGCCCCAGCATTTT
V gene: TRBV27; J gene: TRBJ1-6; D gene: TRBD1; clone size: few; CDR3 protein: CASMGQVLGVVNSPLHF; CDR3 DNA: TGTGCCAGCATGGGACAGGTTTTAGGGGTCGTGAATTCACCCCTCCACTTT
V gene: TRBV4-2; J gene: TRBJ1-5; D gene: TRBD1; clone size: -; CDR3 protein: CASSPGGPNQPQHF; CDR3 DNA: TGTGCCAGCAGCCCAGGGGGACCCAATCAGCCCCAGCATTTT
V gene: TRBV27; J gene: TRBJ2-1; D gene: -; clone size: -; CDR3 protein: CASSLCRAGACGEQFF; CDR3 DNA: TGTGCCAGCAGTTTATGCCGGGCGGGGGCGTGCGGTGAGCAGTTCTTC
V gene: TRBV7-5; J gene: TRBJ1-1; D gene: -; clone size: once; CDR3 protein: CVRSLDEGADTEAFF; CDR3 DNA: TGTGTCAGAAGCTTAGACGAGGGGGCGGACACTGAAGCTTTCTTT
V gene: TRBV12-5; J gene: TRBJ1-2; D gene: -; clone size: -; CDR3 protein: CASGLYDRQKDGYTF; CDR3 DNA: TGTGCTAGTGGTTTATATGACAGGCAAAAGGATGGCTACACCTTC
V gene: TRBV2; J gene: TRBJ2-5; D gene: -; clone size: -; CDR3 protein: CASSLQGETQYF; CDR3 DNA: TGTGCCAGCAGTCTACAGGGAGAGACCCAGTACTTC
V gene: TRBV29-1; J gene: TRBJ2-1; D gene: TRBD1; clone size: -; CDR3 protein: CSVPGQGWDEQFF; CDR3 DNA: TGCAGCGTTCCGGGACAGGGGTGGGATGAGCAGTTCTTC
V gene: TRBV18; J gene: TRBJ1-1; D gene: -; clone size: -; CDR3 protein: CASSQSGGGTEAFF; CDR3 DNA: TGTGCCAGCTCTCAGTCCGGGGGGGGTACTGAAGCTTTCTTT
V gene: TRBV6-5; J gene: TRBJ2-5; D gene: -; clone size: few; CDR3 protein: CANAPTSRETQYF; CDR3 DNA: TGTGCCAACGCACCGACTAGTCGGGAGACCCAGTACTTC
V gene: TRBV4-1; J gene: TRBJ2-1; D gene: -; clone size: -; CDR3 protein: CASSLGPQGRLYNEQFF; CDR3 DNA: TGCGCCAGCAGCCTTGGTCCCCAAGGGAGATTGTACAATGAGCAGTTCTTC
V gene: TRBV19; J gene: TRBJ2-1; D gene: -; clone size: -; CDR3 protein: CASSIAGLPIYNEQFF; CDR3 DNA: TGTGCCAGTAGTATCGCAGGATTACCAATTTACAATGAGCAGTTCTTC
V gene: TRBV19; J gene: TRBJ1-2; D gene: TRBD1; clone size: -; CDR3 protein: CASRDSPNYGYTF; CDR3 DNA: TGTGCCAGCCGGGACAGTCCTAACTATGGCTACACCTTC
V gene: TRBV28; J gene: TRBJ1-1; D gene: TRBD1; clone size: -; CDR3 protein: CASSSPTGIGTEAFF; CDR3 DNA: TGTGCCAGCAGTTCCCCGACAGGGATAGGCACTGAAGCTTTCTTT
V gene: TRBV6-5; J gene: TRBJ2-7; D gene: TRBD1; clone size: few; CDR3 protein: CASSRRTGGPYEQYF; CDR3 DNA: TGTGCCAGCAGTCGGCGGACAGGGGGTCCCTACGAGCAGTACTTC
V gene: TRBV12-3/TRBV12-4; J gene: TRBJ1-2; D gene: -; clone size: -; CDR3 protein: CASSLNQGLYTF; CDR3 DNA: TGTGCCAGCAGTTTAAACCAGGGGCTGTACACCTTC
V gene: TRBV18; J gene: TRBJ2-1; D gene: TRBD2; clone size: -; CDR3 protein: CASSPLSGGRNEQFF; CDR3 DNA: TGTGCCAGCTCACCACTGAGCGGGGGGCGGAATGAGCAGTTCTTC
V gene: TRBV18; J gene: TRBJ2-3; D gene: -; clone size: -; CDR3 protein: CASSPPGSVRDTQYF; CDR3 DNA: TGTGCCAGCTCACCACCGGGGAGTGTCAGAGATACGCAGTATTTT
V gene: TRBV5-4; J gene: TRBJ2-3; D gene: TRBD2; clone size: -; CDR3 protein: CASSLRGGGDTQYF; CDR3 DNA: TGTGCCAGCAGCTTGCGGGGGGGCGGAGATACGCAGTATTTT
V gene: TRBV30; J gene: TRBJ1-3; D gene: TRBD1; clone size: -; CDR3 protein: CAWSPVYGTDGNTIYF; CDR3 DNA: TGTGCCTGGAGTCCCGTTTACGGGACAGACGGAAACACCATATATTTT
V gene: TRBV5-5; J gene: TRBJ2-7; D gene: -; clone size: -; CDR3 protein: CASSLVAGSSYEQYF; CDR3 DNA: TGTGCCAGCAGCTTGGTGGCGGGCAGCTCCTACGAGCAGTACTTC
V gene: TRBV9; J gene: TRBJ2-3; D gene: TRBD2; clone size: -; CDR3 protein: CASSYLAGGNTDTQYF; CDR3 DNA: TGTGCCAGCAGCTACCTTGCGGGGGGAAACACAGATACGCAGTATTTT
V gene: TRBV5-4; J gene: TRBJ2-3; D gene: TRBD2; clone size: few; CDR3 protein: CASSLVSSGGPSTDTQYF; CDR3 DNA: TGTGCCAGCAGCTTGGTATCTAGCGGGGGGCCTAGCACAGATACGCAGTATTTT
V gene: TRBV24-1; J gene: TRBJ1-5; D gene: -; clone size: -; CDR3 protein: CATSDTEVPSFF; CDR3 DNA: TGTGCCACCAGTGATACGGAGGTGCCTTCCTTTTTT
V gene: TRBV7-8; J gene: TRBJ2-4; D gene: TRBD1; clone size: -; CDR3 protein: CASSLEDRGTHIQYF; CDR3 DNA: TGTGCCAGCAGCTTAGAGGACAGGGGGACTCACATTCAGTACTTC
V gene: TRBV18; J gene: TRBJ1-5; D gene: TRBD1; clone size: -; CDR3 protein: CASSFGQGVQPQHF; CDR3 DNA: TGTGCCAGCTCATTTGGACAGGGAGTTCAGCCCCAGCATTTT
V gene: TRBV30; J gene: TRBJ1-5; D gene: -; clone size: -; CDR3 protein: CAWSSLAGSQPQHF; CDR3 DNA: TGTGCCTGGAGCTCCCTGGCGGGGTCTCAGCCCCAGCATTTT
V gene: TRBV7-2; J gene: TRBJ1-1; D gene: -; clone size: -; CDR3 protein: CASSLRYPRGGNTEAFF; CDR3 DNA: TGTGCCAGCAGCTTAAGATACCCCCGAGGCGGGAACACTGAAGCTTTCTTT
V gene: TRBV9; J gene: TRBJ1-3; D gene: -; clone size: -; CDR3 protein: CASSESWQGRNTIYF; CDR3 DNA: TGTGCCAGCAGCGAATCGTGGCAGGGAAGAAACACCATATATTTT
V gene: TRBV13; J gene: TRBJ1-3; D gene: -; clone size: -; CDR3 protein: CASSEGDREGNTIYF; CDR3 DNA: TGTGCCAGCAGCGAAGGGGACCGGGAGGGAAACACCATATATTTT
V gene: TRBV15; J gene: TRBJ1-5; D gene: -; clone size: -; CDR3 protein: CATSSRQARQPQHF; CDR3 DNA: TGTGCCACCAGCAGCCGACAGGCGCGACAGCCCCAGCATTTT
V gene: TRBV21-1; J gene: TRBJ1-3; D gene: -; clone size: few; CDR3 protein: CASSKEEGRRGNTIYF; CDR3 DNA: TGTGCCAGCAGCAAAGAAGAGGGCCGGAGGGGTAACACCATATATTTT
V gene: TRBV18; J gene: TRBJ2-2; D gene: -; clone size: -; CDR3 protein: CASSPSAGLAYTGELFF; CDR3 DNA: TGTGCCAGCTCACCAAGCGCCGGTCTTGCTTACACCGGGGAGCTGTTTTTT
V gene: TRBV29-1; J gene: TRBJ2-5; D gene: TRBD2; clone size: -; CDR3 protein: CSAQRSGGPEVTQYF; CDR3 DNA: TGCAGCGCCCAGCGCAGCGGGGGGCCCGAAGTCACCCAGTACTTC
V gene: TRBV6-5; J gene: TRBJ1-5; D gene: -; clone size: -; CDR3 protein: CASSSRGRNQPQHF; CDR3 DNA: TGTGCCAGCTCCTCCCGCGGCCGCAATCAGCCCCAGCATTTT
V gene: TRBV6-6; J gene: TRBJ1-6; D gene: TRBD1; clone size: -; CDR3 protein: CASRPGQGRDSPLHF; CDR3 DNA: TGTGCCAGCAGACCGGGACAGGGTAGGGATTCACCCCTCCACTTT
V gene: TRBV5-4; J gene: TRBJ1-1; D gene: -; clone size: -; CDR3 protein: CASSFTGVSSNTEAFF; CDR3 DNA: TGTGCCAGCAGCTTCACGGGGGTATCCTCGAACACTGAAGCTTTCTTT
V gene: TRBV11-2; J gene: TRBJ2-2; D gene: TRBD2; clone size: few; CDR3 protein: CASSPGTSGGLNTGELFF; CDR3 DNA: TGTGCCAGCAGTCCCGGGACTAGCGGGGGGCTTAACACCGGGGAGCTGTTTTTT
V gene: TRBV2; J gene: TRBJ2-2; D gene: -; clone size: -; CDR3 protein: CASSSPSSNTGELFF; CDR3 DNA: TGTGCCAGCAGTTCACCAAGCTCGAACACCGGGGAGCTGTTTTTT
V gene: TRBV6-5; J gene: TRBJ1-1; D gene: -; clone size: -; CDR3 protein: CASSSYLNTEAFF; CDR3 DNA: TGTGCCAGCAGTTCTTATTTGAACACTGAAGCTTTCTTT
V gene: TRBV5-1; J gene: TRBJ1-4; D gene: TRBD1; clone size: -; CDR3 protein: CASSLGTVATNEKLFF; CDR3 DNA: TGCGCCAGCAGCCTAGGGACAGTTGCAACTAATGAAAAACTGTTTTTT
V gene: TRBV9; J gene: TRBJ1-1; D gene: -; clone size: -; CDR3 protein: CASSVRPPPAEAFF; CDR3 DNA: TGTGCCAGCAGCGTGAGGCCGCCTCCCGCTGAAGCTTTCTTT
V gene: TRBV5-4; J gene: TRBJ2-1; D gene: TRBD2; clone size: -; CDR3 protein: CASSLAGGGRYNEQFF; CDR3 DNA: TGTGCCAGCAGCTTGGCGGGCGGGGGGAGGTACAATGAGCAGTTCTTC
V gene: TRBV27; J gene: TRBJ1-5; D gene: -; clone size: -; CDR3 protein: CASSLRSNQPQHF; CDR3 DNA: TGTGCCAGCAGTTTACGGAGCAATCAGCCCCAGCATTTT
V gene: TRBV24-1; J gene: TRBJ1-4; D gene: TRBD1; clone size: few; CDR3 protein: CATSDPSATGNEKLFF; CDR3 DNA: TGTGCCACCAGTGACCCTTCCGCGACAGGGAATGAAAAACTGTTTTTT